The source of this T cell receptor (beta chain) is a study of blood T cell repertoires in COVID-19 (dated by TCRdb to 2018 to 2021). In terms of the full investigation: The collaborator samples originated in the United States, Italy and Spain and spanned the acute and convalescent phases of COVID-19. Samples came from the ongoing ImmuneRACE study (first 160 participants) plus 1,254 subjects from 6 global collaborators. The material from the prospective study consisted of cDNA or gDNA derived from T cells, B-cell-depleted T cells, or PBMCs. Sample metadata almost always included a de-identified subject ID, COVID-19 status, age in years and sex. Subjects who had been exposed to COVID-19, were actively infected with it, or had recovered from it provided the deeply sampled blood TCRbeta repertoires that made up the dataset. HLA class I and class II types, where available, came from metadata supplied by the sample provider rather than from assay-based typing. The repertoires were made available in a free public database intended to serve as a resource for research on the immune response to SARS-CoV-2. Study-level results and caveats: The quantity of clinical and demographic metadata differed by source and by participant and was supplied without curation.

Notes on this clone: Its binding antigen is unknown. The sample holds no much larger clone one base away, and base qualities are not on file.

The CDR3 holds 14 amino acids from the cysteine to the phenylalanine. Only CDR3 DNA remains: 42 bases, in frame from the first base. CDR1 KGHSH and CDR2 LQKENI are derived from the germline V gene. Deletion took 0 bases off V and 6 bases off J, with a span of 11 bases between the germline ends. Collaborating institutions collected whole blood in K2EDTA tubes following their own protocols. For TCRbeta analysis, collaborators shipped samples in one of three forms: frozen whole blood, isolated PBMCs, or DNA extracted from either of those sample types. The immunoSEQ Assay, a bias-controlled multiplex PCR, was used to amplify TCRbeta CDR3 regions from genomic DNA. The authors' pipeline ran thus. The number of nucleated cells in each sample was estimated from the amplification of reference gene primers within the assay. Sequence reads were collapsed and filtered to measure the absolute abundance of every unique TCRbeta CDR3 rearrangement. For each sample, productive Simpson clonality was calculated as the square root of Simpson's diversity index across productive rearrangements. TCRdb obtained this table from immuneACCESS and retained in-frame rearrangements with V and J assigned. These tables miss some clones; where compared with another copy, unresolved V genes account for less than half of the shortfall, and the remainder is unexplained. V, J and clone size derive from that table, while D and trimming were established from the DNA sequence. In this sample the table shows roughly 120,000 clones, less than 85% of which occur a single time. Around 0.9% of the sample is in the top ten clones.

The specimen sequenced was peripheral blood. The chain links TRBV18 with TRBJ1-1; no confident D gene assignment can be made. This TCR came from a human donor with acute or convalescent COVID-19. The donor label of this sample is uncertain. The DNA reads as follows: TGTGCCAGCTCACCACCGCTCGGGGAGGCTGAAGCTTTCTTT. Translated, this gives CASSPPLGEAEAFF. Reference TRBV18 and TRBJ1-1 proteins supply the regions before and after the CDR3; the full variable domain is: NAGVMQNPRHLVRRRGQEARLRCSPMKGHSHVYWYRQLPEEGLKFMVYLQKENIIDESGMPKERFSAEFPKEGPSILRIQQVVRGDSAAYFCASSPPLGEAEAFFGQGTRLTVV.